This TCR beta chain was found in a study of cytomegalovirus exposure and HLA in healthy donors. This clone was observed a handful of times. This CDR3 has 15 residues. V lost 2 bases and J 5 bases, leaving 12 bases between the germline ends. Germline lookup yields CDR1 LNHNV and CDR2 YYDKDF (reference sequence). The PCR used 60 Vbeta and 13 Jbeta primers. Libraries were prepared by immunoSEQ multiplex PCR; TCRdb keeps only in-frame clonotypes and omits some of them. The sample lists 120,000 or so clones; around three fifths were seen once. This receptor was obtained from a woman in her thirties or forties in good health and CMV-seropositive. The sequenced sample consisted of PBMCs. The chain combines TRBV15 with TRBJ1-4; possible D gene TRBD1, 5 bases. Here the CDR3 reads CATSRSAQENEKLFF. In DNA form, the CDR3 reads TGTGCCACCAGCAGATCCGCACAGGAGAATGAAAAACTGTTTTTT.